These T cell receptor beta chains were read from a single sample in a study of T-cell reconstitution after alpha-beta-depleted transplantation in children. TCRdb reanalysed the PCR reads using MiXCR and keeps one entry per CDR3 protein. Of some 600,000 distinct CDR3 sequences in the sample, around 13% were seen once. The sample consisted of PBMCs, mostly from graft donor cells, taken 360 days after TCRalphabeta/CD19-depleted stem cell transplant. These receptors originate from a male patient between 10 and 17 years old who had a stem cell transplant for acute myeloid leukemia, so the T cells may come from the graft donor. Both conserved end residues are part of each CDR3. Fields, in order: V gene, CDR3 protein.

TRBV7-8 CASSLSSGHPNVGSYEQYF
TRBV18 CASSPGQGPNTEAFF
TRBV12-3/TRBV12-4 CASTFGGWQETQYF
TRBV7-2 CASSFKDRGWDEQFF
TRBV12-3/TRBV12-4 CASSPLGRPYNEQFF
TRBV6-4 CAISLEDRQNLGAFF
TRBV7-2 CASSLDGFSYEQYF
TRBV28 CASSNVGFWYEQYF
TRBV25-1 CASSEMGRPEAFF
TRBV7-9 CASSLKAGGPGGGELFF
TRBV19 CASSLTGASGANVLTF
TRBV6-5 CASSYHRGLADAYEQYF
TRBV28 CASSLPLAGVQETQYF
TRBV7-3 CASSSGQGKAFF
TRBV6-6 CASSPPTRETQYF
TRBV5-1 CASSFGGSEQFF
TRBV7-3 CAGSVPGLTEAFF
TRBV5-1 CASSWMTEPTDTQYF
TRBV9 CASSVMGLGNNEQFF
TRBV20-1 CSARDLPSGRTGELFF
TRBV28 CASSLTVIRWNEQYF
TRBV30 CAWDGGYRSYSPLHF
TRBV21-1 CASSKRTGTSWNTGELFF
TRBV5-6 CASSLGQGVDTQYF
TRBV25-1 CASSEYGSSYEQYF
TRBV7-3 CASSLSGFQRERRGEQFF
TRBV27 CASSLGPGQTEAFF
TRBV25-1 CASSALGTEAFF
TRBV30 CAWKGGDRQYF
TRBV29-1 CSVARQGPYEQYF
TRBV20-1 CSARLGNTGELFF
TRBV20-1 CSAQNDREGEAFF
TRBV7-3 CASSLTSADGYTF
TRBV20-1 CSARDYRKQYEQYF
TRBV7-9 CASSFQGRGNTIYF
TRBV25-1 CASSEGGQGWQETQYF
TRBV12-3/TRBV12-4 CASSWGHGGTDTQYF
TRBV20-1 CSAVRRGGRRETQYF
TRBV5-1 CARRRNNQPQHF
TRBV6-5 CASSYSETGGFMTQYF
TRBV28 CASSARDYHNEQFF
TRBV19 CASSTLTIQETQYF
TRBV7-6 CASSLAGGNRELFF
TRBV29-1 CSAHTNTGELFF
TRBV29-1 CSVRRGGYEQYF
TRBV27 CASSFRDRYNEQFF
TRBV4-2 CASSQAPHNEQFF
TRBV19 CASRNGQGAYDQPQHF
TRBV20-1 CSARPARSYNEQFF
TRBV29-1 CSVGLGQGLGETQYF
TRBV7-8 CASTKPILLKDRVGTDTQYF
TRBV7-2 CASSPDIAGEQYF
TRBV3-1 CASSQEPTGLRGEQFF
TRBV5-1 CASRPRSTQETQYF